Listed below are T cell receptor beta chains from one sample, sequenced in a study of CD8+CD57+ T cells in acquired aplastic anemia. TCRdb reprocessed the reads via MiXCR and lists one record per CDR3 protein. The sample lists fewer than 250,000 distinct CDR3 sequences, approximately 45% occurring once. Sequencing was done on a sample of sorted CD4+, CD8+, or CD8+CD57+ T cells (not recorded which) from PBMCs. These receptors all stem from a human donor with aplastic anemia. Each CDR3 is given with its conserved first and last residue. D genes are given only for firm matches. Not every row has a clone size; where given, it reads once, few, many or a size class.

D,size,V,J,DNA,CDR3
TRBD2,-,TRBV7-9,TRBJ2-3,TGTGCCAGCAGTCAACCTAGCGGGAGGGTTTCAGATACGCAGTATTTT,CASSQPSGRVSDTQYF
-,-,TRBV5-1,TRBJ1-4,TGCGCCAGCACATCCGGAGAGACTGCAACTAATGAAAAACTGTTTTTT,CASTSGETATNEKLFF
TRBD2,-,TRBV19,TRBJ2-7,TGTGCCAGTAGTTCCGGGACTAGCGGGAGGGGCCGCTACGAGCAGTACTTC,CASSSGTSGRGRYEQYF
-,-,TRBV14,TRBJ2-2,TGTGCCAGCAGCCGTTACAGGGCGAACACCGGGGAGCTGTTTTTT,CASSRYRANTGELFF
TRBD1,-,TRBV5-1,TRBJ1-2,TGCGCCAGCAGCCCCGGGGACAGGTCTGGCTACACCTTC,CASSPGDRSGYTF
-,few,TRBV25-1,TRBJ1-2,TGTGCCAGCAGTGGAAGCTATGGCTACACCTTC,CASSGSYGYTF
-,-,TRBV6-1,TRBJ2-2,TGTGCCAGCAGTGAAAACTCGGAGGGTCCCGGGGAGCTGTTTTTT,CASSENSEGPGELFF
TRBD1,many,TRBV2,TRBJ1-4,TGTGCCAGCGCCAGCGAGGTTAGGACAGGGGATGAAAAACTGTTTTTT,CASASEVRTGDEKLFF
-,-,TRBV7-6,TRBJ2-7,TGCGCCAGCAGCCAAGCAAACATCGGGATGGGAGAGCAGTACTTC,CASSQANIGMGEQYF
TRBD1,few,TRBV11-2,TRBJ2-5,TGTGCCAGCAGCCCTAGGACAGGGCGCTTGGAGACCCAGTACTTC,CASSPRTGRLETQYF
TRBD1,-,TRBV20-1,TRBJ2-7,TGCAGTGCTAGTAGTTCGGACAGGGCCTACGAGCAGTACTTC,CSASSSDRAYEQYF
TRBD2,many,TRBV5-8,TRBJ2-3,TGTGCCAGCAGCCGAGAGCGGGAAAGCACAGATACGCAGTATTTT,CASSRERESTDTQYF
-,many,TRBV7-6,TRBJ2-7,TGTGCCAGCAGCTTCACCACCCTCCTTGAACTGGAGGGTGTTTACGAGCAGTACTTC,CASSFTTLLELEGVYEQYF
TRBD1,many,TRBV10-1,TRBJ1-2,TGCGCCAGCGTCCACCGGCCGTTAACAGGGGTAAGCGGCTACACCTTC,CASVHRPLTGVSGYTF
TRBD1,few,TRBV6-2/TRBV6-3,TRBJ1-5,TGTGCCAGCACCGAGACAGGGTTAAGTCAGCCCCAGCATTTT,CASTETGLSQPQHF
-,-,TRBV7-9,TRBJ2-3,TGCGCCAGCAGCGGCGAAATGAGGCCAGATACGCAGTATTTT,CASSGEMRPDTQYF
-,-,TRBV20-1,TRBJ2-3,TGCAGTGCTGCAACCGCGTGGGGGGACACAGATACGCAGTATTTT,CSAATAWGDTDTQYF
-,few,TRBV11-2,TRBJ2-1,TGTGCCAGCAGCTTAGTTACTAGGGGGTCCAACAATGAGCAGTTCTTC,CASSLVTRGSNNEQFF
-,-,TRBV14,TRBJ2-7,TGTGCCAGCAGCCAGTCCGACTCCTACGAGCAGTACTTC,CASSQSDSYEQYF
TRBD2,many,TRBV6-4,TRBJ2-7,TGTGCCAGCAAGACAGAAGCGGGAGGCTCCTACGAGCAGTACTTC,CASKTEAGGSYEQYF
TRBD1,few,TRBV28,TRBJ2-2,TGTGCCAGCAGTTCCGGGACAGGGATTGTGGCTGGGGAGCTGTTTTTT,CASSSGTGIVAGELFF
-,-,TRBV20-1,TRBJ2-6,TGCAGTGCTACCTACTCTGGGGCCAACGTCCTGACTTTC,CSATYSGANVLTF
TRBD1,-,TRBV24-1,TRBJ2-2,TGTGCCACCAGCCAGGCGACAGGGAGCGACACCGGGGAGCTGTTTTTT,CATSQATGSDTGELFF
-,-,TRBV25-1,TRBJ2-5,TGTGCCAGCAGTGAATTCGGCGGAGGGGAAGAGACCCAGTACTTC,CASSEFGGGEETQYF
TRBD1,-,TRBV20-1,TRBJ2-7,TGCAGTGCTAGGACAGGGGGCCACGAGCAGTACTTC,CSARTGGHEQYF
TRBD2,-,TRBV6-5,TRBJ2-1,TGTGCCACCTTTGGGGGGGAGAGGAATGAGCAGTTCTTC,CATFGGERNEQFF
-,many,TRBV5-1,TRBJ1-3,TGCGCCAGCAGCTTGGGACAGGTCTACTCTGGAAACACCATATATTTT,CASSLGQVYSGNTIYF
-,-,TRBV15,TRBJ1-1,TGTGCCACCAGCAGTATAGGTAAAACTGAAGCTTTCTTT,CATSSIGKTEAFF
-,few,TRBV30,TRBJ2-5,TGTGCCTGGGGTCCCGACAGGCCCCGAGAGACCCAGTACTTC,CAWGPDRPRETQYF
-,-,TRBV2,TRBJ2-3,TGTGCCAGCAACGGGAGAGCGGCGGATACGCAGTATTTT,CASNGRAADTQYF
TRBD2,many,TRBV20-1,TRBJ2-1,TGCAGTGCTAGTGCCCCTAGCGGGAGCCTCGATGAGCAGTTCTTC,CSASAPSGSLDEQFF
-,-,TRBV20-1,TRBJ2-5,TGCAGTGCTAGACAGGGGACGCAGACCCAGTACTTC,CSARQGTQTQYF
TRBD2,few,TRBV10-3,TRBJ2-7,TGTGCCATCAGTGGATCTAGCGGGACTGACTACGAGCAGTACTTC,CAISGSSGTDYEQYF
TRBD1,-,TRBV25-1,TRBJ1-2,TGTGCCAGCAGTGACTACGGACAGGGCTTGTATGGCTACACCTTC,CASSDYGQGLYGYTF
-,-,TRBV7-3,TRBJ2-3,TGTGCCAGCAGCTTAACGGCTTCTGGCGACAGACACACAGATACGCAGTATTTT,CASSLTASGDRHTDTQYF
TRBD1,-,TRBV5-5,TRBJ2-5,TGTGCCAGCAGCTTCCGGGACAGCCGACAAGAGACCCAGTACTTC,CASSFRDSRQETQYF
-,few,TRBV9,TRBJ1-4,TGTGCCAGCAGGCCTAATGAAAAACTGTTTTTT,CASRPNEKLFF
-,many,TRBV7-2,TRBJ1-1,TGTGCCAGCAGCCACCCAGAGGACACTGAAGCTTTCTTT,CASSHPEDTEAFF
TRBD1,many,TRBV5-6,TRBJ1-2,TGTGCCAGCAGCTTCCTCCGGGACAGGAACCTTAACTATGGCTACACCTTC,CASSFLRDRNLNYGYTF
-,-,TRBV5-6,TRBJ1-6,TGTGCCAGCAGCAGAAGACCAGGGAGTAATTCACCCCTCCACTTT,CASSRRPGSNSPLHF
TRBD2,many,TRBV6-5,TRBJ2-1,TGTGCCAGCAGCCTCGGGCGAGCGGGGGGGCTTGTGATAGATGAGCAGTTCTTC,CASSLGRAGGLVIDEQFF
-,-,TRBV10-3,TRBJ2-3,TGTGCCATCAGCGGGACAATTTGCACGGATACGCAGTATTTT,CAISGTICTDTQYF
-,-,TRBV7-2,TRBJ1-2,TGTGCCAGCAGCTTAGTATCAGGGGCTGGCTATGGCTACACCTTC,CASSLVSGAGYGYTF